Below are 13 T cell receptor beta chains sequenced from a single sample in a study of early stage breast cancer tumors. Generated by immunoSEQ multiplex PCR, the TCRdb table keeps only in-frame clones and is missing some. The profile shows about 5,500 clones, approximately 70% of them singletons. Sequenced: normal breast tissue next to the tumor. All receptors derive from a person aged 55 to 69 with breast cancer.

The chain recombines TRBV15 with TRBJ1-3; 9 positions agree with TRBD1. J lost 7 bases, V lost 4 bases, and 11 bases had no gene match. The CDR3 length is 16 residues. CDR1 is LNHNV, CDR2 YYDKDF, per germline (reference sequence). The DNA of the CDR3 is TGTGCCACCAGCATGGGAACCGGGACAGGGTACAACACCATATATTTT. Its translation is CATSMGTGTGYNTIYF.

The rearrangement uses TRBV28 and TRBJ2-2; D remains ambiguous. Per the germline V gene, CDR1 is MDHEN and CDR2 is SYDVKM. Trimming pared 2 bases from V and 1 base from J, leaving 8 bases between. The CDR3 contains 15 residues. The CDR3 here is CASSLPTVNTGELFF. The CDR3 DNA follows: TGTGCCAGCAGTTTACCTACAGTGAACACCGGGGAGCTGTTTTTT.

This chain joins TRBV6-4 and TRBJ2-3; D gene ambiguous. Germline values: CDR1 MRHNA, CDR2 SNTAGT. This CDR3 has 12 amino acids. Trimming shortened V by 2 bases and J by 6 bases, and 6 bases separated the two germline ends. In DNA, the CDR3 is TGTGCCAGCAGTGACACCGGGGATACGCAGTATTTT. Translating gives CASSDTGDTQYF.

The chain has TRBV6-6 and TRBJ2-3; 8 positions match TRBD2. Looked up from germline, CDR1 is MNHNY and CDR2 is SVGAGI (reference sequence). The CDR3 extends over 15 amino acids. The trim removed 3 bases at V and 2 bases at J, leaving 4 bases unmatched. The CDR3 is CASSYTGGATDTQYF. CDR3 sequence (DNA): TGTGCCAGCAGTTATACGGGGGGGGCCACAGATACGCAGTATTTT.

The chain employs TRBV6-1 and TRBJ2-7; D gene unclear. The CDR3 consists of 17 residues. Germline CDR1 and CDR2: MNHNS and SASEGT. Trimming took 1 base from V and 0 from J, leaving 16 bases between them. The CDR3 DNA follows: TGTGCCAGCAGTGAAGTCCTGGGTATGAAAAGCTCCTACGAGCAGTACTTC. Its protein is CASSEVLGMKSSYEQYF.

The chain combines TRBV5-1 with TRBJ2-5, with a possible D match to TRBD1 (6 bases). CDR1 is SGHRS, CDR2 YFSETQ, per germline. Trimming left V 5 bases short and J 3 bases short, with 17 bases between. The CDR3 consists of 15 residues. Here the CDR3 DNA reads TGCGCCAGCAGTCCCCCCCAGGGGACGGAAGAGACCCAGTACTTC. Protein product: CASSPPQGTEETQYF.

The chain carries TRBV4-2 and TRBJ2-2; no reliable D call. The V gene's germline CDR1 is LGHNA and CDR2 YNFKEQ. V lost 0 bases and J lost 5, with 4 bases in between. The CDR3 spans 13 residues. CDR3 sequence (DNA): TGTGCCAGCAGCCAAGAAGCGACCGGGGAGCTGTTTTTT. Translating gives CASSQEATGELFF.

As to this clone: The junction differs from germline at one of its ends, possibly a read error. This chain connects TRBV28 to TRBJ2-7; TRBD1 is a possible D gene (7 bases). Per germline, CDR1 MDHEN and CDR2 SYDVKM. The length of the CDR3 is 12 residues. CDR3 coding DNA: TGTGCCAGCAGTTCAGGACAGGAGGGCTCGGACTTC. It encodes CASSSGQEGSDF.

This clone has a handful of counts. V is TRBV7-9 and J is TRBJ2-2, with D unclear. Trimming cost V 5 bases and J 7 bases, with 8 bases left between them. CDR1 and CDR2 (germline): SEHNR, FQNEAQ (reference sequence). The CDR3 sequence is 12 residues long. In DNA, the CDR3 is TGTGCCAGCAGCCTCTCCCTCGGGGAGCTGTTTTTT. This codes for CASSLSLGELFF. The entire variable domain, with the rest obtained from reference TRBV7-9 and TRBJ2-2, is as follows: DTGVSQNPRHKITKRGQNVTFRCDPISEHNRLYWYRQTLGQGPEFLTYFQNEAQLEKSRLLSDRFSAERPKGSFSTLEIQRTEQGDSAMYLCASSLSLGELFFGEGSRLTVL.

The chain couples TRBV11-2 to TRBJ2-1; TRBD2 matches at 7 bases. CDR1 is SGHAT and CDR2 is FQNNGV in the germline V gene. The CDR3 runs to 16 residues. V lost 4 bases, J lost 0 bases, and 6 bases stayed unmatched. CDR3 nucleotide sequence: TGTGCCAGCAGCTCCCGGGGGGATAGCTCCTACAATGAGCAGTTCTTC. Its protein is CASSSRGDSSYNEQFF.

This clone was found a few times. The CDR3 DNA sequence: TGTGCCAGCAGCTTAGGCTCGGGCACCCGGAACACTGAAGCTTTCTTT. Translation: CASSLGSGTRNTEAFF. The chain combines TRBV7-9 with TRBJ1-1; no definite D call. The CDR3 length is 16 residues. Per germline, CDR1 SEHNR and CDR2 FQNEAQ (reference sequence). V was clipped by 1 base and J by 1 base, with 13 bases between them.

This clone is labeled large. The chain joins TRBV28 to TRBJ2-7; maybe TRBD1 (5 bases). V gave up 2 bases and J gave up 0 bases, with 11 bases separating them. Per the germline V gene, CDR1 is MDHEN and CDR2 is SYDVKM. CDR3 length: 15 residues. For the CDR3, the DNA is TGTGCCAGCAGTTTAGGGGCCGCAAGCTCCTACGAGCAGTACTTC. Amino acid sequence: CASSLGAASSYEQYF.

There are a few counts of this clone. The chain combines TRBV27 with TRBJ1-4; D might be TRBD1 (6 bases). The V end was cut by 7 bases, the J end by 4 bases, with 13 bases between. Germline CDR1 reads MNHEY; CDR2 reads SMNVEV (reference sequence). The CDR3 covers 14 residues. This chain's CDR3 is CASTRGRGNEKLFF. The CDR3 coding sequence is TGTGCCAGCACCCGGGGCAGGGGTAATGAAAAACTGTTTTTT.